The 19 T cell receptor beta chains given below trace back to one sample, sequenced in a study of shared clonotypes between healthy human individuals. Assay used: immunoSEQ multiplex PCR; TCRdb lists only in-frame clones, some missing. The sample carries some 120,000 clones, about 70% recorded once. The sequencing sample was made of memory CD8+ T cells sorted from blood. Specified subset: CD45RO+ cells pooled with CCR7-negative TemRA cells. These TCRs come from a woman between 25 and 40 years old in good health.

This sequence joins TRBV27 and TRBJ2-7; TRBD1 might be the D (6 bases). The CDR3 loop spans 14 amino acids. The V gene's germline CDR1 is MNHEY and CDR2 SMNVEV (reference sequence). Trimming shortened V by 5 bases and J by 2 bases, and 13 bases separated the two germline ends. CDR3 DNA sequence: TGTGCCAGCAGTCTTACAGGGAGTACCTACGAGCAGTACTTC. This sequence encodes CASSLTGSTYEQYF.

Comments on this clone: This sample also contains other DNA sequences that code for the same CDR3. This chain connects TRBV5-1 to TRBJ1-2; no clear D. This CDR3 is 13 amino acids long. V shed 4 bases and J shed 1 base, with 8 bases lying between them. From germline, CDR1 is SGHRS and CDR2 YFSETQ. The CDR3 protein is CASSPGVNYGYTF. CDR3 sequence (DNA): TGCGCCAGCAGCCCCGGAGTTAACTATGGCTACACCTTC.

The chain carries TRBV5-5 and TRBJ1-4, with D possibly being TRBD1 (6 bases). The CDR3 extends over 14 amino acids. In germline, CDR1 is SGHKS, CDR2 YYEKEE (reference sequence). V was clipped by 2 bases and J by 4 bases, with 9 bases between them. The CDR3 DNA is TGTGCCAGCAGCTTCGGACAGATTAATGAAAAACTGTTTTTT. Protein product: CASSFGQINEKLFF.

V gene TRBV11-2 combines with J gene TRBJ2-7; D possibly corresponds to TRBD1 (6 bases). Germline V gives CDR1 SGHAT, CDR2 FQNNGV. The CDR3 covers 17 residues. V lost 4 bases, J lost 1 base, and 20 bases lay in between. Written as DNA, the CDR3 is TGTGCCAGCAGCTCCCTTCAAGGAAAAAGGGGGTCCTACGAGCAGTACTTC. Its translation is CASSSLQGKRGSYEQYF.

J is TRBJ2-6 and V is TRBV28; D not resolved. V was pared by 3 bases and J by 2 bases, with 8 bases between. The germline V gene has CDR1 MDHEN and CDR2 SYDVKM. CDR3 length: 15 residues. Written as DNA, the CDR3 is TGTGCCAGCAGTTTGCAGCTAACTGGGGCCAACGTCCTGACTTTC. Translation gives CASSLQLTGANVLTF.

The chain combines TRBV7-2 with TRBJ1-5; D remains ambiguous. Germline loops: CDR1 SGHTA, CDR2 FQGNSA. This CDR3 has 12 amino acids. The V end lost 5 bases, the J end lost 4 bases, and 6 bases lay between the germline ends. CDR3 amino acids: CASSPHNQPQHF. In nucleotides, the CDR3 is TGTGCCAGCAGCCCCCATAATCAGCCCCAGCATTTT.

The chain is built from TRBV6-6 and TRBJ1-2; 7 nucleotides align to TRBD1. CDR1 is MNHNY and CDR2 is SVGAGI in the germline V gene (reference sequence). This CDR3 is built from 14 residues. V lost 3 bases to trimming and J lost 8 bases; unmatched junction nucleotides: 9. The CDR3 coding sequence is TGTGCCAGCAGTTATCGGGACAGAACGGGAGGCTACACCTTC. It is translated as CASSYRDRTGGYTF.

V is TRBV2 and J is TRBJ2-5; tentatively, D is TRBD1 (5 bases). The J call may be mistaken, given a closer DNA end match to TRBJ2-7. Germline V CDR1 and CDR2: SNHLY, FYNNEI. The CDR3 has 11 residues. The CDR3: CASSDRAEQYF. CDR3 DNA sequence: TGTGCCAGCAGTGACAGGGCCGAGCAGTACTTC.

This clone has a single count. This sequence joins TRBV5-5 and TRBJ2-2; the D is unclear. The V gene's germline CDR1 is SGHKS and CDR2 YYEKEE (reference sequence). The length of the CDR3 is 12 residues. Trimming removed 2 bases at V and 5 bases at J, with 4 bases between. In DNA form, the CDR3 reads TGTGCCAGCAGCTTAATGACCGGGGAGCTGTTTTTT. Translation: CASSLMTGELFF. Based on the CDR3 plus reference TRBV5-5 and TRBJ2-2, the full variable domain is DAGVTQSPTHLIKTRGQQVTLRCSPISGHKSVSWYQQVLGQGPQFIFQYYEKEERGRGNFPDRFSARQFPNYSSELNVNALLLGDSALYLCASSLMTGELFFGEGSRLTVL.

The V gene is TRBV11-2, the J gene TRBJ1-2; no firm D call. Trimming took off 1 base at V and 8 bases at J, with 29 bases between the two ends. The CDR3 loop spans 19 amino acids. Germline loops: CDR1 SGHAT, CDR2 FQNNGV. CDR3 bases: TGTGCCAGCAGCTTAGGGCACAATCCACCAAGGACTATGGCGGGGGGCTACACCTTC. This translates into CASSLGHNPPRTMAGGYTF.

The chain recombines TRBV9 with TRBJ2-7; no clear D. Germline values: CDR1 SGDLS, CDR2 YYNGEE. This CDR3 has 16 amino acids. The V end lost 4 bases, the J end lost 0 bases, and 17 bases lay between the germline ends. The CDR3 loop is CASSLGGGSSSYEQYF. The DNA for the CDR3 is TGTGCCAGCAGCCTGGGTGGCGGCTCGAGCTCCTACGAGCAGTACTTC.

This sequence joins TRBV5-5 and TRBJ1-5; 9 bases align to TRBD1. Germline V gene sequence: CDR1 SGHKS, CDR2 YYEKEE (reference sequence). The trim removed 0 bases at V and 5 bases at J, leaving 3 bases unmatched. This CDR3 is built from 15 residues. CDR3 protein: CASSLEGQGYQPQHF. The CDR3 nucleotides read TGTGCCAGCAGCTTGGAAGGACAGGGGTATCAGCCCCAGCATTTT.

The CDR3 reads CASSPGTGVFYEQYF. The DNA of the CDR3 is TGTGCCAGCAGCCCCGGGACAGGGGTATTCTACGAGCAGTACTTC. The chain has TRBV11-2 and TRBJ2-7; 10 bases align to TRBD1. The ends lost 5 bases at V and 3 bases at J; junction bases unmatched: 7. This CDR3 comprises 15 residues. CDR1 is SGHAT, CDR2 FQNNGV, per germline.

This clone was recorded many times. This CDR3 is also generated by other DNA sequences in the sample. This chain connects TRBV13 to TRBJ1-1, with D uncertain. The CDR3 runs to 13 residues. The germline V gene has CDR1 PRHDT and CDR2 FYEKMQ (reference sequence). Trimming took off 1 base at V and 4 bases at J, with 7 bases between the two ends. CDR3 in DNA: TGTGCCAGCAGCTTAGTTCGGGGCACTGAAGCTTTCTTT. Translating it yields CASSLVRGTEAFF. Complete variable domain (other parts from reference TRBV13 and TRBJ1-1): AAGVIQSPRHLIKEKRETATLKCYPIPRHDTVYWYQQGPGQDPQFLISFYEKMQSDKGSIPDRFSAQQFSDYHSELNMSSLELGDSALYFCASSLVRGTEAFFGQGTRLTVV.

This clone was found many times. The V gene is TRBV2, the J gene TRBJ2-3, with 8 nucleotides matching TRBD1. This CDR3 spans 16 amino acids. V dropped 3 bases and J dropped 2; count of bases not matched to a gene: 7. Looked up from germline, CDR1 is SNHLY and CDR2 is FYNNEI. The CDR3 nucleotides read TGTGCCAGCAGTGAGATGACAGGGGTCAACACAGATACGCAGTATTTT. Translating it yields CASSEMTGVNTDTQYF.

The chain couples TRBV11-2 to TRBJ2-6; D remains ambiguous. This CDR3 is 17 amino acids long. CDR1 and CDR2 from the germline V gene are SGHAT and FQNNGV. Trimming left V 5 bases short and J 5 bases short, with 19 bases between. This CDR3 is CASSVSKQQSRANVLTF. The CDR3 DNA reads as TGTGCCAGCAGCGTCTCAAAGCAACAAAGTCGGGCCAACGTCCTGACTTTC.

J is TRBJ2-1 and V is TRBV5-1; the D gene could be TRBD1 or TRBD2 (5 bases each). CDR3 size: 15 residues. V was cut by 4 bases and J by 2 bases, with 13 bases left in between. CDR1 and CDR2 from the germline V gene are SGHRS and YFSETQ. In DNA form, the CDR3 reads TGCGCCAGCAGCCGTGACAGCGGAGCCTACAATGAGCAGTTCTTC. This encodes CASSRDSGAYNEQFF.

The gene calls are TRBV4-1 and TRBJ1-2; 7 bases are a match to TRBD1. The CDR3 is 14 amino acids. Trimming at V came to 4 bases and at J to 4 bases, leaving 6 bases not matched to a gene. The germline CDR1 and CDR2 sequences are MGHRA and YSYEKL. CDR3 coding DNA: TGCGCCAGCAGCCGCACTACAGGGGTCTATGGCTACACCTTC. Protein sequence: CASSRTTGVYGYTF.

The gene calls are TRBV11-2 and TRBJ2-3; D possibly uses TRBD1 or TRBD2 (5 bases each). CDR3 size: 12 residues. Trimming took 4 bases from V and 8 from J, leaving 10 bases between them. From germline, CDR1 is SGHAT and CDR2 FQNNGV. Here the CDR3 DNA reads TGTGCCAGCAGCTGGGACGCACTTACGCAGTATTTT. Translated, it gives CASSWDALTQYF.